One sample yielded the 20 T cell receptor beta chains listed below, sequenced in a study of blood T cells in healthy people across ages. The second PCR ran about 6 to 11 cycles with a sample-barcoded 5' primer and J-beta primers. TCRdb processed the 5' RACE reads anew with MiXCR; each CDR3 protein has one entry. The table includes some 560,000 distinct CDR3 sequences, roughly a quarter detected once. The data were also submitted as part of a second study, on T cells of mothers and their children.

Material: blood. The origin of the receptors is a boy between 2 and 10 years old in good health.

The sample holds one count of this clonotype. This rearrangement joins TRBV7-9 to TRBJ2-3; D might be TRBD1 (6 bases). The germline V gene encodes CDR1 SEHNR and CDR2 FQNEAQ (reference sequence). The CDR3 has 16 residues. V was cut by 1 base and J by 2 bases, with 13 bases left in between. CDR3 residues: CASSLEDGGSTDTQYF. The CDR3 DNA is TGTGCCAGCAGCTTAGAGGATGGGGGCTCCACAGATACGCAGTATTTT.

This clonotype was counted a few times. The CDR3 loop is CASSSTGQGLDTQYF. CDR3 sequence (DNA): TGTGCCAGCAGTTCGACGGGACAGGGGTTAGATACGCAGTATTTT. V is TRBV27 and J is TRBJ2-3, with 10 nucleotides matching TRBD1. The CDR3 is made up of 15 amino acids. The J segment lost 5 bases and the V segment lost 4 bases, leaving 6 bases of the junction unmatched. Germline values: CDR1 MNHEY, CDR2 SMNVEV (reference sequence).

This clonotype was observed many times. The chain is built from TRBV20-1 and TRBJ2-7; TRBD1 matches 7 bases. The CDR3 spans 15 residues. Trimming cost V 1 base and J 0 bases; bases outside gene matches: 6. CDR1 and CDR2 (germline): DFQATT, SNEGSKA (reference sequence). DNA for the CDR3: TGCAGTGCTAGAGCACCGGGACAGACCTCCTACGAGCAGTACTTC. This sequence encodes CSARAPGQTSYEQYF.

The chain has TRBV9 and TRBJ1-2, with 11 bases matching TRBD1. Germline loops: CDR1 SGDLS, CDR2 YYNGEE. V trimming: 3 bases; J trimming: 0 bases; junction bases outside the gene matches: 4. This CDR3 is 16 amino acids long. The CDR3 nucleotides are TGTGCCAGCAGCGGGACAGGGGGCATAACTAACTATGGCTACACCTTC. It is translated as CASSGTGGITNYGYTF.

This clonotype showed up just a few times. The chain is built from TRBV5-1 and TRBJ2-5, with D maybe TRBD1 (6 bases). The germline V gene has CDR1 SGHRS and CDR2 YFSETQ. The CDR3 has 17 residues. With 0 bases removed from V and 11 bases from J, the gap between germline ends came to 26 bases. The CDR3 loop reads CASSLEASGQSADGQYF. The CDR3 DNA follows: TGCGCCAGCAGCTTGGAAGCATCCGGACAGAGCGCTGATGGGCAGTACTTC.

This clonotype appeared a few times. The V call is TRBV9, the J call TRBJ2-2; D possibly corresponds to TRBD2 (5 bases). Germline lookup yields CDR1 SGDLS and CDR2 YYNGEE. The CDR3 has 15 amino acids. Trimming left V 10 bases short and J 3 bases short, with 19 bases between. The CDR3, as DNA: TGTGCCCCCCCCCCAGGAGGTAGAGACACCGGGGAGCTGTTTTTT. It yields the protein CAPPPGGRDTGELFF.

The chain links TRBV2 to TRBJ2-5; TRBD2 agrees at 10 bases. Looked up from germline, CDR1 is SNHLY and CDR2 is FYNNEI. The V and J ends lost 6 bases and 2 bases, in that order; junction bases with no gene match: 3. This CDR3 has 14 amino acids. The CDR3 region is CASSETSGQETQYF. DNA for the CDR3: TGTGCCAGCAGCGAGACTAGCGGGCAAGAGACCCAGTACTTC.

A few counts support this clonotype. The CDR3 sequence: CASTPFSGRDNEQFF. The CDR3 nucleotides are TGTGCCAGCACTCCATTTAGCGGGAGGGACAATGAGCAGTTCTTC. The chain is built from TRBV3-1 and TRBJ2-1; 11 nucleotides agree with TRBD2. The CDR3 is made up of 15 amino acids. Trimming took 7 bases from V and 5 from J; bases not matched to a gene: 7. Germline CDR1 reads LGHDT; CDR2 reads YNNKEL (reference sequence).

The V gene is TRBV3-1, the J gene TRBJ2-1; D perhaps matches TRBD2 (5 bases). Germline CDR1 reads LGHDT; CDR2 reads YNNKEL (reference sequence). The CDR3 consists of 14 residues. The ends were cut back, 2 bases at V and 5 bases at J, with 10 bases in the middle. CDR3 DNA: TGTGCCAGCAGCCAACCTGGAGGCCACAATGAGCAGTTCTTC. This codes for CASSQPGGHNEQFF.

This clonotype was found a few times. This chain connects TRBV12-3 or TRBV12-4 to TRBJ2-1; 9 positions agree with TRBD2. With V trimmed by 1 base and J by 4 bases, 8 bases remained unmatched. The length of the CDR3 is 17 residues. CDR3 nucleotide sequence: TGTGCCAGCAGTTTAGGGGGTAGCGGGAGCCCATACAATGAGCAGTTCTTC. Translating gives CASSLGGSGSPYNEQFF.

This chain joins TRBV4-2 and TRBJ2-1, with TRBD2 matching over 7 bases. The CDR3 length is 15 residues. Germline V CDR1 and CDR2: LGHNA, YNFKEQ. V dropped 0 bases and J dropped 9; count of bases not matched to a gene: 8. In nucleotides, the CDR3 is TGTGCCAGCAGCCAAGATTATTCCGGGGGGATTGAGCAGTTCTTC. It translates to CASSQDYSGGIEQFF.

The chain recombines TRBV20-1 with TRBJ1-2; 8 nucleotides agree with TRBD1. V lost 7 bases to trimming and J lost 0 bases; unmatched junction nucleotides: 10. The CDR3 spans 15 residues. The V gene's germline CDR1 is DFQATT and CDR2 SNEGSKA (reference sequence). This chain's CDR3 is CSVPVPGQANYGYTF. The DNA of the CDR3 is TGCAGTGTACCCGTTCCGGGACAGGCTAACTATGGCTACACCTTC.

The chain employs TRBV18 and TRBJ2-7; no reliable D call. Between the trimmed V and J ends, which lost 2 bases and 9 bases, there was a span of 14 bases. This CDR3 contains 13 residues. Germline CDR1 is KGHSH and CDR2 is LQKENI. The CDR3 coding sequence is TGTGCCAGCTCACCAAAACCCGAAGTCGGGCAGTACTTC. Translated, it gives CASSPKPEVGQYF.

CDR3 coding DNA: TGCAGTGCTAGAGATCGGTTGGCGGAGGGGGGCAAAAACATTCAGTACTTC. Amino acid sequence: CSARDRLAEGGKNIQYF. The chain links TRBV20-1 to TRBJ2-4; D tentatively fits TRBD1 or TRBD2 (6 bases each). CDR3 length equals 17 residues. Trimming removed 0 bases at V and 3 bases at J, with 18 bases between. The germline V gene encodes CDR1 DFQATT and CDR2 SNEGSKA (reference sequence).

The chain joins TRBV7-9 to TRBJ2-5; D may be TRBD2 (5 bases). Trimming left V 4 bases short and J 4 bases short, with 22 bases between. Per germline, CDR1 SEHNR and CDR2 FQNEAQ (reference sequence). This CDR3 is 17 amino acids long. For the CDR3, the DNA is TGTGCCAGCAGCTACCTTAGTCGGGGAGAGTTCGGAGAGACCCAGTACTTC. Its protein is CASSYLSRGEFGETQYF. The variable domain in full, completed from reference TRBV7-9 and TRBJ2-5, reads DTGVSQNPRHKITKRGQNVTFRCDPISEHNRLYWYRQTLGQGPEFLTYFQNEAQLEKSRLLSDRFSAERPKGSFSTLEIQRTEQGDSAMYLCASSYLSRGEFGETQYFGPGTRLLVL.

V gene TRBV3-1 combines with J gene TRBJ2-7, with a tentative D call TRBD2 (5 bases). V was trimmed by 0 bases and J by 3 bases, leaving 12 bases between them. CDR1 LGHDT and CDR2 YNNKEL come from the germline V gene (reference sequence). The CDR3 totals 15 residues. The CDR3 DNA reads TGTGCCAGCAGCCAAGAGGGGAAGCGGAGCTACGAGCAGTACTTC. It codes for CASSQEGKRSYEQYF.

Worth noting for this clonotype: The junction shows a germline mismatch at one end, possibly a read error. This chain uses TRBV15 with TRBJ2-5; perhaps TRBD2 as D (6 bases). The germline V gene encodes CDR1 LNHNV and CDR2 YYDKDF (reference sequence). The CDR3 runs to 11 residues. CDR3: CATSTGETRYF. The CDR3 DNA reads TGTGCCACCAGTACGGGGGAGACCCGGTACTTC.

J is TRBJ2-4 and V is TRBV4-1; possibly TRBD1 for D (5 bases). V lost 0 bases and J 8 bases, leaving 14 bases between the germline ends. This CDR3 region has 15 residues. CDR1 and CDR2 from the germline V gene are MGHRA and YSYEKL. The CDR3 loop is CASSQDTTGDYIQYF. CDR3 coding DNA: TGCGCCAGCAGCCAAGATACAACAGGAGATTACATTCAGTACTTC.

The V gene is TRBV20-1, the J gene TRBJ2-1, with 8 bases aligning to TRBD2. The J segment lost 3 bases and the V segment lost 3 bases, leaving 10 bases of the junction unmatched. In germline, CDR1 is DFQATT, CDR2 SNEGSKA (reference sequence). The CDR3 is 16 amino acids. The CDR3 spells CSASPGRGALYNEQFF. The CDR3 DNA reads TGCAGTGCTAGTCCCGGGCGGGGGGCCCTCTACAATGAGCAGTTCTTC.

This clonotype was observed a handful of times. This sequence joins TRBV15 and TRBJ1-4; tentative D call: TRBD1 (5 bases). The CDR3 extends over 16 amino acids. The V end lost 1 base, the J end lost 5 bases, and 14 bases lay between the germline ends. Per germline, CDR1 LNHNV and CDR2 YYDKDF (reference sequence). CDR3 sequence (DNA): TGTGCCACCAGCAGAGCCGACGGGGCAGGGAATGAAAAACTGTTTTTT. Encoded protein: CATSRADGAGNEKLFF.